This T cell receptor (beta chain) originates from a study of cytomegalovirus exposure and HLA in healthy donors. Study-level findings and limits: Accounts indicate the classifier identified cytomegalovirus status with strong specificity and sensitivity.

The study ran its PCR with 60 Vbeta and 13 Jbeta primers. Using immunoSEQ multiplex PCR, the repertoire was profiled, and TCRdb retains in-frame clones only, with some absent. The data show over 120,000 clones, about 80% seen once. With regard to this clone: The antigen is unknown.

The clonotype originates from a man aged 30-40 years in good health and CMV-seropositive. The sequenced sample was PBMCs.

CDR3 sequence (DNA): TGTGCCAGCAGCCGGCAGTATGGGGCCAACGTCCTGACTTTC. Its translation: CASSRQYGANVLTF. This rearrangement joins TRBV14 to TRBJ2-6; D is uncertain. The germline V and J ends were trimmed by 4 bases and 3 bases, with 7 bases remaining between them. The germline V gene has CDR1 SGHDN and CDR2 FVKESK. The CDR3 contains 14 residues.